One TCR beta chain is described in this entry. Its antigen is still unknown. The data belong to a study of T cell repertoires in cytomegalovirus infection. The wider study: The public TCR beta signatures pointed to both CMV infection and matching HLA type. General observations from the study: Identification of carriers of CMV plus the relevant HLA was performed using cumulative public TCR beta family frequency. Ex vivo responses were dominated by HLA-C-restricted CMV-specific TCR beta clonotypes.

TCRdb re-analysed the reads in MiXCR, keeping a single row per CDR3 protein. The table has about 230,000 distinct CDR3 sequences, roughly 22% seen once. CDR1 is DFQATT, CDR2 SNEGSKA, per germline (reference sequence). The length of the CDR3 is 13 residues. Sequenced: CD8+ T cells from PBMCs. The sequence was obtained from a human donor in good health (CMV status not recorded). Some clones in this sample may be carry-over from other donors' samples. V is TRBV20-1 and J is TRBJ1-1, with TRBD1 identical over 11 bases. DNA of the CDR3: TGCAGGGGGTCGGGACAGGGGGGATTATTAGCTTTCTTT. Translation gives CRGSGQGGLLAFF.